A selection of T cell receptor beta chains follows, all from one sample in a study of blood T cell repertoires in COVID-19. Measured with immunoSEQ multiplex PCR; TCRdb has only the in-frame clones, and not every one. Found here are approximately 210,000 clones, around four fifths of them singletons; the top ten hold approximately 19%. Sequenced input: peripheral blood. Receptors were obtained from a human donor in a cohort sampled during active COVID-19. Each CDR3 is given with its conserved first and last residue. A D gene is named only where the DNA matches it firmly. Part of the rows lack a size; the others show once, few, many or a class for expanded clones.

D,J,size,V,CDR3,DNA
TRBD2,TRBJ2-7,.,TRBV28,CASSVVAGGPYEQYF,TGTGCCAGCAGTGTCGTAGCGGGAGGGCCCTACGAGCAGTACTTC
TRBD2,TRBJ2-1,.,TRBV5-1,CASSPKRDSYNEQFF,TGCGCCAGCAGCCCGAAGCGGGACTCCTACAATGAGCAGTTCTTC
TRBD1,TRBJ2-1,.,TRBV9,CASSSRSGTASYNEQFF,TGTGCCAGCAGCTCCCGCTCCGGGACAGCCTCCTACAATGAGCAGTTCTTC
.,TRBJ1-4,.,TRBV3-1/TRBV3-2,CASSRSTGITNEKLFF,TGTGCCAGCAGCCGAAGCACAGGGATAACTAATGAAAAACTGTTTTTT
.,TRBJ1-5,.,TRBV19,CASSIRGSSNQPQHF,TGTGCCAGTAGTATACGGGGGAGTAGCAATCAGCCCCAGCATTTT
TRBD1,TRBJ1-2,.,TRBV5-4,CASSLRGLRGYTF,TGTGCCAGCAGCTTGAGGGGGCTACGGGGCTACACCTTC
.,TRBJ2-1,.,TRBV7-6,CASSLNGGTYNEQFF,TGTGCCAGCAGCCTAAATGGGGGGACTTACAATGAGCAGTTCTTC
.,TRBJ2-1,.,TRBV24-1,CATSDFAVGGQFF,TGTGCCACCAGTGATTTCGCGGTCGGCGGACAGTTCTTC
.,TRBJ1-4,many,TRBV10-3,CAISESAGPTGEKLFF,TGTGCCATCAGTGAGTCGGCGGGGCCAACTGGAGAAAAACTGTTTTTT
TRBD1,TRBJ1-4,.,TRBV5-1,CASSDRGQTNEKLFF,TGCGCCAGCAGCGACAGGGGGCAGACTAATGAAAAACTGTTTTTT
.,TRBJ2-3,.,TRBV30,CAENTGLDTQYF,TGTGCAGAAAACACAGGTTTGGATACGCAGTATTTT
.,TRBJ2-5,.,TRBV28,CASSFIRVQETQYF,TGTGCCAGCAGTTTTATCCGAGTCCAAGAGACCCAGTACTTC
TRBD1,TRBJ1-3,once,TRBV28,CASSSLFQRQGNLLLTSGNTIYF,TGTGCCAGCAGTTCCTTGTTTCAACGACAGGGGAACTTACTATTAACCTCTGGAAACACCATATATTTT
TRBD2,TRBJ2-1,once,TRBV4-1,CASSQGSGGDEQFF,TGCGCCAGCAGCCAAGGCAGCGGGGGCGATGAGCAGTTCTTC
.,TRBJ2-3,.,TRBV3-1/TRBV3-2,CASSQYLFAGSEDTQYF,TGTGCCAGCAGCCAATATCTTTTCGCGGGGTCAGAAGATACGCAGTATTTT
.,TRBJ1-2,.,TRBV21-1,CASSKITGYTF,TGTGCCAGCAGCAAAATTACAGGCTACACCTTC
.,TRBJ2-6,.,TRBV7-9,CASSYGGANVLTF,TGTGCCAGCAGCTACGGTGGGGCCAACGTCCTGACTTTC
.,TRBJ2-5,.,TRBV5-1,CASKQNQETQYF,TGCGCCAGCAAACAGAACCAAGAGACCCAGTACTTC
TRBD2,TRBJ2-2,.,TRBV19,CASSISASGKGGELFF,TGTGCCAGTAGTATTTCGGCTAGCGGGAAGGGCGGGGAGCTGTTTTTT
.,TRBJ1-5,.,TRBV28,CASSRGQGSQPQHF,TGTGCCAGCAGCAGGGGTCAGGGGAGTCAGCCCCAGCATTTT
.,TRBJ2-1,.,TRBV7-9,CASTLGGVWVEQFF,TGTGCCAGCACCCTGGGGGGAGTTTGGGTTGAGCAGTTCTTC
TRBD1,TRBJ1-1,.,TRBV18,CASSLDRPIPSMNTEAFF,TGTGCCAGCTCATTGGACAGGCCGATACCAAGTATGAACACTGAAGCTTTCTTT
.,TRBJ1-1,.,TRBV19,CASSSLFLNTEAFF,TGTGCCAGTAGTTCCCTCTTTCTGAACACTGAAGCTTTCTTT
TRBD1,TRBJ2-5,.,TRBV3-1/TRBV3-2,CASSQQTGQETQYF,TGTGCCAGCAGCCAGCAGACAGGGCAAGAGACCCAGTACTTC
.,TRBJ1-1,.,TRBV7-2,CASSHQGKNTEAFF,TGTGCCAGCAGCCATCAGGGTAAGAACACTGAAGCTTTCTTT
.,TRBJ2-5,once,TRBV14,CASSPSRYQETQYF,TGTGCCAGCAGCCCTTCGAGGTACCAAGAGACCCAGTACTTC
.,TRBJ2-7,few,TRBV5-4,CASSLAGSPYEQYF,TGTGCCAGCAGCTTGGCCGGTTCCCCCTACGAGCAGTACTTC
.,TRBJ1-1,.,TRBV5-4,CASSPQGFGSTEAFF,TGTGCCAGCAGCCCACAGGGTTTTGGTTCCACTGAAGCTTTCTTT
TRBD1,TRBJ2-1,.,TRBV5-1,CASSPTGNWVTYNEQFF,TGCGCCAGCAGCCCGACAGGGAATTGGGTCACCTACAATGAGCAGTTCTTC
.,TRBJ2-1,.,TRBV5-1,CASCPLRDNEQFF,TGCGCCAGCTGTCCTCTGAGAGACAATGAGCAGTTCTTC
.,TRBJ2-7,few,TRBV6-6,CASSYGTRYEQYF,TGTGCCAGCAGTTACGGGACTCGCTACGAGCAGTACTTC
.,TRBJ2-1,.,TRBV28,CASSLPTTSLREQFF,TGTGCCAGCAGTTTGCCAACGACTAGTCTTAGGGAGCAGTTCTTC
.,TRBJ1-2,.,TRBV2,CASSNTGLGGYTF,TGTGCCAGCAGCAATACAGGGTTGGGTGGCTACACCTTC
.,TRBJ2-7,.,TRBV2,CASSLVGGQTSGSKQYF,TGTGCCAGCAGTTTGGTAGGGGGTCAAACTTCGGGGTCCAAGCAGTACTTC
.,TRBJ2-2,.,TRBV19,CASAETDTGELFF,TGTGCCAGCGCCGAGACAGACACCGGGGAGCTGTTTTTT
TRBD1,TRBJ1-2,.,TRBV28,CASKGQGTISFRGYTF,TGTGCCAGCAAGGGACAGGGGACTATATCCTTCCGTGGCTACACCTTC
TRBD2,TRBJ2-5,.,TRBV18,CASSPPSGRLQETQYF,TGTGCCAGCTCACCACCAAGCGGGAGGTTGCAAGAGACCCAGTACTTC
.,TRBJ1-1,.,TRBV10-2,CASSQGRTEAFF,TGCGCCAGCAGCCAGGGGCGGACTGAAGCTTTCTTT
.,TRBJ2-1,once,TRBV21-1,CASSKAGLGGEQFF,TGTGCCAGCAGCAAAGCCGGCTTGGGGGGAGAGCAGTTCTTC
.,TRBJ2-7,.,TRBV19,CASSPPGGRYEQYF,TGTGCCAGTAGCCCCCCGGGGGGCCGTTACGAGCAGTACTTC
.,TRBJ1-2,once,TRBV20-1,CSAQFGSGYTF,TGCAGTGCCCAATTCGGTAGCGGCTACACCTTC
TRBD1,TRBJ1-1,.,TRBV19,CASSTRTGRIMNTEAFF,TGTGCCAGTAGTACCCGGACAGGGAGGATAATGAACACTGAAGCTTTCTTT
TRBD1,TRBJ1-2,.,TRBV6-2/TRBV6-3,CASSYSPQGDFYGYTF,TGTGCCAGCAGTTATTCCCCTCAGGGGGACTTCTATGGCTACACCTTC
.,TRBJ2-1,.,TRBV24-1,CATSVGGTDEQFF,TGTGCCACCAGTGTAGGGGGTACGGATGAGCAGTTCTTC
TRBD2,TRBJ2-7,.,TRBV18,CASSQPGGASGSMYEQYF,TGTGCCAGCTCACAACCCGGGGGAGCTAGCGGGAGTATGTACGAGCAGTACTTC
.,TRBJ2-6,once,TRBV6-5,CASRADSGANVLTF,TGTGCCAGCAGGGCCGACTCTGGGGCCAACGTCCTGACTTTC
TRBD1,TRBJ1-6,few,TRBV5-1,CASSLDRGTNSPLHF,TGCGCCAGCAGCTTGGACAGGGGGACGAATTCACCCCTCCACTTT
TRBD1,TRBJ1-1,.,TRBV28,CASNMDRGRLYTEAFF,TGTGCCAGCAACATGGACAGGGGACGCCTGTACACTGAAGCTTTCTTT
TRBD2,TRBJ2-1,once,TRBV9,CASSVGLAGDGNEQFF,TGTGCCAGCAGCGTAGGTTTAGCGGGAGATGGGAATGAGCAGTTCTTC
.,TRBJ2-5,.,TRBV18,CASSPPMRMETQYF,TGTGCCAGCTCACCACCGATGAGGATGGAGACCCAGTACTTC
.,TRBJ1-2,.,TRBV29-1,CSVGTRASTNYGYTF,TGCAGCGTGGGGACACGCGCTAGTACTAACTATGGCTACACCTTC
.,TRBJ1-2,.,TRBV30,CAWSVSGYGYTF,TGTGCCTGGAGTGTATCCGGGTATGGCTACACCTTC
.,TRBJ1-2,.,TRBV5-6,CASSLDWDSFSYTF,TGTGCCAGCAGCTTGGATTGGGACTCCTTTTCGTACACCTTC
TRBD1,TRBJ2-1,.,TRBV2,CASSELRTGQFF,TGTGCCAGCAGCGAGTTGAGGACAGGGCAGTTCTTC
TRBD1,TRBJ1-1,.,TRBV7-8,CASSTDRVPMNTEAFF,TGTGCCAGCAGCACTGACAGGGTACCTATGAACACTGAAGCTTTCTTT
TRBD2,TRBJ2-2,.,TRBV9,CASSVALTSGSDGELFF,TGTGCCAGCAGCGTAGCTCTAACTAGCGGGAGTGACGGGGAGCTGTTTTTT
.,TRBJ2-3,.,TRBV6-5,CASSRERNTDTQYF,TGTGCCAGCAGTCGGGAGCGCAACACAGATACGCAGTATTTT
TRBD2,TRBJ2-4,.,TRBV6-5,CASGSSGINIQYF,TGTGCCAGCGGGTCTAGCGGGATAAACATTCAGTACTTC
.,TRBJ2-5,.,TRBV2,CASSEAALSRETQYF,TGTGCCAGCAGTGAAGCCGCTCTTTCCCGGGAGACCCAGTACTTC
TRBD1,TRBJ1-2,once,TRBV7-9,CASERRGQGRSHGYTF,TGTGCCAGCGAGCGGAGGGGACAGGGAAGATCCCATGGCTACACCTTC